This T cell receptor (beta chain) was recorded in a study of cytomegalovirus exposure and HLA in healthy donors. The wider study: As an earlier analysis found, some 180 million T cells yielded 117 million unique TCR beta sequences. The study's findings and limits: Exclusion as indistinguishable affected some V segments, including TRBV6-2 and TRBV6-3. The listing of some 170 TCR beta chains classed them as cytomegalovirus-associated. Testing in vitro showed a few CMV-associated chains specific for CMV antigens.

Researchers ran the PCR with 60 Vbeta and 13 Jbeta primers. Using immunoSEQ multiplex PCR, the repertoire was profiled, and TCRdb retains in-frame clones only, with some absent. This table holds roughly 200,000 clones, 65% to 90% found once. About this clone itself: Its antigen is not identified.

There are 16 residues in the CDR3. From germline, CDR1 is ENHRY and CDR2 SYGVKD. After removal of 2 bases from V and 3 bases from J, the junction contained 5 bases not matched to a gene. The chain is built from TRBV10-3 and TRBJ1-5, with TRBD1 identical over 9 bases. Sequencing input: PBMCs. The TCR comes from a woman aged 50 to 60 in good health and CMV-seronegative. The CDR3 DNA reads TGTGCCATCAGTGAGGGGACAGGGAAGTTCAATCAGCCCCAGCATTTT. Protein sequence: CAISEGTGKFNQPQHF.